These 16 T cell receptor beta chains came from one sample sequenced in a study of human T cells and chemical hapten exposure. Stated time point: patch test 1, 2 weeks after DPC sensitization. As to treatment: therapeutic diphenylcyclopropenone sensitization with weekly scalp DPC. Each CDR3 protein gets one entry after TCRdb re-called the RACE reads with MiXCR. This table holds some 50,000 distinct CDR3 sequences, about a tenth found once. The sequenced sample was whole blood, obtained in connection with sensitization to the hapten diphenylcyclopropenone (DPC). These receptors were taken from a woman in her 40s with alopecia areata. Some clones in this sample may be carry-over from other donors' samples.

This clonotype has ten or more counts. This sequence joins TRBV20-1 and TRBJ2-3; 8 positions agree with TRBD1. The germline gives CDR1 DFQATT, CDR2 SNEGSKA (reference sequence). The CDR3 has 14 residues. Trimming removed 4 bases from V and 2 bases from J; junction bases left unmatched: 5. In DNA form, the CDR3 reads TGCAGTGCTACCGGGACAGGTACCACAGATACGCAGTATTTT. This encodes CSATGTGTTDTQYF.

This clonotype was recorded many times. V usage is TRBV30 and J usage is TRBJ1-5, with D unresolved. Germline values: CDR1 GTSNPN, CDR2 SVGIG (reference sequence). The ends were cut back, 0 bases at V and 6 bases at J, with 6 bases in the middle. This CDR3 has 12 residues. The CDR3 loop is CAWSVPPQPQHF. Here the CDR3 DNA reads TGTGCCTGGAGTGTACCCCCTCAGCCCCAGCATTTT.

The CDR3 loop is CSAPPARSTDTQYF. CDR3 nucleotides: TGCAGTGCCCCGCCCGCGAGAAGCACAGATACGCAGTATTTT. This sequence joins TRBV20-1 and TRBJ2-3; the D is unclear. Germline assignment: CDR1 DFQATT and CDR2 SNEGSKA (reference sequence). The V and J ends lost 6 bases and 0 bases respectively, with 13 bases between them. This CDR3 is 14 amino acids long.

The gene calls are TRBV12-3 or TRBV12-4 and TRBJ1-1, with D tentatively TRBD1 (5 bases). Between the trimmed V and J ends, which lost 3 bases and 0 bases, there was a span of 8 bases. This CDR3 spans 14 amino acids. The CDR3 DNA follows: TGTGCCAGCAGTTTTACGGGGGTGAACACTGAAGCTTTCTTT. Protein sequence: CASSFTGVNTEAFF.

This clonotype was counted between two and nine times. The chain has TRBV4-2 and TRBJ1-6; D is unresolved. This CDR3 has 13 amino acids. The germline gives CDR1 LGHNA, CDR2 YNFKEQ. V was shortened by 0 bases and J by 8 bases, with 5 bases between the two germline ends. CDR3 in amino acids: CASSQDADSPLHF. The CDR3 DNA reads TGTGCCAGCAGCCAAGATGCGGATTCACCCCTCCACTTT.

This clonotype was observed at least ten times. The V and J genes are TRBV5-6 and TRBJ1-1; 8 bases line up with TRBD1. The junction had 6 bases not matched to a gene; V was cut back by 4 bases and J by 10 bases. The germline gives CDR1 SGHDT, CDR2 YYEEEE. The CDR3 is 12 amino acids. In nucleotides, the CDR3 is TGTGCCAGCAGCCCTGGACAGGGTCGAGCTTTCTTT. It translates to CASSPGQGRAFF.

This clonotype was recorded at least ten times. The chain carries TRBV4-3 and TRBJ2-1; 9 bases agree with TRBD2. Per germline, CDR1 LGHNA and CDR2 YSLEER. The V segment lost 3 bases and the J segment 15 bases; nucleotides outside the gene matches: 21. This CDR3 is built from 17 residues. The CDR3 bases are TGCGCCAGCAGCCATAATGCGAGGGCTAGCGGGGTGTCAGGTCCGTTCTTC. Encoded protein: CASSHNARASGVSGPFF.

The chain is built from TRBV4-1 and TRBJ2-1, with D possibly TRBD2 on 7 matching bases. The CDR3 length is 16 residues. The V and J ends lost 4 bases and 7 bases respectively, with 20 bases between them. The V gene's germline CDR1 is MGHRA and CDR2 YSYEKL. CDR3 nucleotide sequence: TGCGCCAGCAGCCTAGGAGGCAGGGGAGGGAGGAATGAGCAGTTCTTC. Amino acids: CASSLGGRGGRNEQFF.

The V gene is TRBV28, the J gene TRBJ1-5; 7 nucleotides agree with TRBD1. Unmatched junction bases numbered 8, after V lost 10 bases and J lost 5 bases. This CDR3 has 13 residues. From germline, CDR1 is MDHEN and CDR2 SYDVKM. The CDR3 here is CATTATGDQPQHF. CDR3 DNA sequence: TGTGCCACAACCGCAACAGGGGATCAGCCCCAGCATTTT.

This clonotype appeared many times. This chain joins TRBV7-3 and TRBJ1-2, with D unresolved. Germline values: CDR1 SGHTA, CDR2 FQGTGA. Trimming shortened V by 6 bases and J by 4 bases, and 15 bases separated the two germline ends. The CDR3 sequence is 14 residues long. The DNA for the CDR3 is TGTGCCAGCAGTCCAGGAGATCCGCCCTATGGCTACACCTTC. The encoded protein is CASSPGDPPYGYTF.

This clonotype was seen a few times. The rearrangement joins TRBV28 to TRBJ2-3, with D perhaps assigned TRBD1 or TRBD2 (5 bases each). V lost 2 bases and J 4 bases, leaving 7 bases between the germline ends. From germline, CDR1 is MDHEN and CDR2 SYDVKM. The CDR3 is 13 residues long. The CDR3 loop is CASSLMGADTQYF. Here the CDR3 DNA reads TGTGCCAGCAGTTTAATGGGGGCAGATACGCAGTATTTT.

This clonotype was observed at least ten times. The rearrangement links TRBV10-3 to TRBJ2-7; TRBD2 matches 14 bases. Germline lookup yields CDR1 ENHRY and CDR2 SYGVKD. The V segment lost 4 bases and the J segment 9 bases; nucleotides outside the gene matches: 5. This CDR3 is 14 amino acids long. CDR3 coding DNA: TGTGCCATCAGTGGGACTAGCGGGGGGACCCCGCAGTACTTC. Protein sequence: CAISGTSGGTPQYF.

This clonotype has ten or more counts. The genes are TRBV27 and TRBJ1-6, with D possibly matching TRBD1 (5 bases). Germline V lookup: CDR1 MNHEY, CDR2 SMNVEV (reference sequence). The CDR3 sequence is 13 residues long. With 2 bases removed from V and 6 bases from J, the gap between germline ends came to 5 bases. The CDR3 here is CASSLQGNSPLHF. The CDR3 nucleotides are TGTGCCAGCAGTTTACAGGGTAATTCACCCCTCCACTTT.

This clonotype was observed a handful of times. This CDR3 is CASSFGLAVLQETQYF. CDR3 DNA sequence: TGTGCCAGCAGCTTCGGACTAGCCGTCCTCCAAGAGACCCAGTACTTC. V is TRBV7-7 and J is TRBJ2-5; 8 bases match TRBD2. The V gene's germline CDR1 is SSHAT and CDR2 FNYEAQ (reference sequence). This CDR3 region has 16 residues. V was clipped by 3 bases and J by 1 base; unmatched bases: 7.

This clonotype was found many times. The chain combines TRBV7-8 with TRBJ1-5, with D uncertain. This CDR3 has 15 amino acids. The germline V gene has CDR1 SGHVS and CDR2 FQNEAQ. Trimming shortened V by 4 bases and J by 4 bases, and 14 bases separated the two germline ends. The CDR3 protein is CASSSGGERNQPQHF. CDR3 nucleotide sequence: TGTGCCAGCAGCTCCGGTGGTGAGAGAAATCAGCCCCAGCATTTT.

This clonotype has ten or more counts. The chain carries TRBV4-2 and TRBJ2-3; D unclear. Germline-derived CDR1 and CDR2 are LGHNA and YNFKEQ. The V end was cut by 0 bases, the J end by 6 bases, with 16 bases between. The length of the CDR3 is 16 residues. The CDR3, as DNA: TGTGCCAGCAGCCAAGATGGCGGAGCCCTAAGGGATACGCAGTATTTT. It encodes CASSQDGGALRDTQYF.